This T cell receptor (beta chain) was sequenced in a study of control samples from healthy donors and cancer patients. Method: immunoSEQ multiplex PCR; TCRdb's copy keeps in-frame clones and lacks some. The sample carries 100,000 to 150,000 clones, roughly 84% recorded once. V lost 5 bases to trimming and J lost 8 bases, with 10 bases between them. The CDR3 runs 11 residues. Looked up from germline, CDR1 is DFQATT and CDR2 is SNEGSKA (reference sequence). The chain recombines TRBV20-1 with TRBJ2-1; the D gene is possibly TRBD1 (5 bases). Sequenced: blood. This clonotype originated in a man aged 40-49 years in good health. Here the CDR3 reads CSAARADEQFF. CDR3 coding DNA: TGCAGTGCTGCCAGGGCGGATGAGCAGTTCTTC.